Given below is one T cell receptor (beta chain) in context. The sample comes from a study of blood T cell repertoires in COVID-19. Study as a whole: Spain, Italy and the United States supplied samples that represented acute and convalescent COVID-19. PBMCs, B-cell-depleted T cells, or T cells provided the cDNA or gDNA that made up the material.

Methods used by the authors: Reference gene primer amplification gave nucleated cell count estimates. The table came from immunoSEQ multiplex PCR; TCRdb's copy has only in-frame clones and leaves some out. V and J calls and clone size follow that table, whereas D and trimming were derived from the DNA. The sample holds 200,000 or so clones, 82% seen once. This CDR3 contains 14 residues. V was pared by 7 bases and J by 1 base, with 13 bases between. Per germline, CDR1 SNHLY and CDR2 FYNNEI. The TCR comes from a woman in her twenties or thirties with acute or convalescent COVID-19. What was sequenced was peripheral blood. This chain uses TRBV2 with TRBJ1-2, with D unresolved. The CDR3 is CASTGTVNNYGYTF. As DNA, the CDR3 is TGTGCCAGCACTGGAACAGTAAATAACTATGGCTACACCTTC.